The T cell receptor beta chain under discussion was sequenced for a study of blood T cell repertoires in COVID-19. Background on the study: Sites across the United States, Italy and Spain contributed samples from acute and convalescent COVID-19. PBMCs, B-cell-depleted T cells, or T cells provided the cDNA or gDNA that made up the material.

This CDR3 has 15 residues. V was clipped by 5 bases and J by 0 bases; unmatched bases: 4. Germline CDR1 is LGHNA and CDR2 is YNFKEQ. Participants' own reports of clinical history determined their cohort assignment. Authors' analysis steps: Researchers report that nucleated cell counts were estimated from reference gene primer amplification. Repertoires were generated with immunoSEQ multiplex PCR, while TCRdb's copy carries only in-frame clones and drops some. V and J calls and clone size are given by that table; D and trimming were obtained from the DNA. The table lists 200,000 to 300,000 clones, roughly nine tenths of them singletons.

The V and J genes are TRBV4-2 and TRBJ1-2; 9 bases line up with TRBD1. This receptor was identified in a woman in her 30s with acute COVID-19. The sample consisted of PBMCs or T cells enriched from blood (not recorded which). This CDR3 reads CASSSRQGANYGYTF. CDR3 sequence (DNA): TGTGCCAGCAGCAGTCGACAGGGGGCTAACTATGGCTACACCTTC.